This TCR beta chain was obtained from a study of blood T cell repertoires in COVID-19. Across the study: COVID-19 samples from acute and convalescent phases originated in the United States, Italy and Spain.

Trimming removed 0 bases from V and 3 bases from J, with 15 bases in between. CDR1 and CDR2 (germline): LNHDA, SQIVND (reference sequence). The CDR3 runs 17 residues. Authors' methods: Nucleated cell counts were estimated from reference gene primer amplification. Sequenced by immunoSEQ multiplex PCR; TCRdb stores in-frame clones only, minus some. The D gene and trimming were derived from the DNA, and the V and J assignments and clone size from that table. This sample has roughly 35,000 clones, with about four fifths found just once. The chain has TRBV19 and TRBJ1-5, with a weak D call TRBD1 (5 bases). This TCR was sampled from a man older than 75 with acute or convalescent COVID-19. Specimen: peripheral blood. CDR3 DNA sequence: TGTGCCAGTAGTATAGACGTTGGAATGGGGCCCAATCAGCCCCAGCATTTT. Its protein product is CASSIDVGMGPNQPQHF.